These T cell receptor beta chains were read from a single sample in a study of shared T cell receptors in the human thymus. Assay used: immunoSEQ multiplex PCR; TCRdb lists only in-frame clones, some missing. The sample consists of hundreds of thousands of clones, around 87% of them appearing once. This sample also belongs to another study, concerning human thymus T cells.

The specimen was thymocytes. The receptor source for this set is a boy younger than two with a congenital heart defect. Each CDR3 is given with its conserved first and last residue. A D gene is named only where the DNA matches it firmly. The size entry is marked missing in some rows and otherwise reads once, few, many or a size class.

>TRBV19|NA|TRBJ2-5|NA
CASGFRVRETQYF
TGTGCCAGTGGATTCAGGGTTAGAGAGACCCAGTACTTC
>TRBV19|few|TRBJ2-7|NA
CASSIEQGYEQYF
TGTGCCAGTAGTATAGAGCAGGGTTACGAGCAGTACTTC
>TRBV2|NA|TRBJ2-7|TRBD2
CASSIEGLAGWEQYF
TGTGCCAGTTCGATAGAGGGACTAGCGGGATGGGAGCAGTACTTC
>TRBV30|NA|TRBJ1-1|NA
CAWSPLPGGNTEAFF
TGTGCCTGGAGCCCACTCCCGGGGGGGAACACTGAAGCTTTCTTT
>TRBV29-1|NA|TRBJ1-1|TRBD1
CSVVAVEGQGNTEAFF
TGCAGCGTTGTGGCAGTGGAGGGACAGGGTAACACTGAAGCTTTCTTT
>TRBV14|NA|TRBJ1-1|NA
CATHPRVNTEAFF
TGTGCCACCCACCCCCGGGTAAACACTGAAGCTTTCTTT
>TRBV4-3|once|TRBJ1-2|NA
CASSQAGTQPVGYGYTF
TGCGCCAGCAGCCAAGCAGGGACACAGCCGGTGGGCTATGGCTACACCTTC
>TRBV10-1|once|TRBJ2-1|NA
CASSPAAYNEQFF
TGCGCCAGCAGTCCAGCGGCTTACAATGAGCAGTTCTTC
>TRBV29-1|NA|TRBJ2-5|TRBD1
CSVDGGQGDQETQYF
TGCAGCGTTGATGGAGGACAGGGGGACCAAGAGACCCAGTACTTC
>TRBV19|NA|TRBJ2-5|NA
CASSIRAAEGIQETQYF
TGTGCCAGTAGTATTCGGGCAGCGGAGGGGATCCAAGAGACCCAGTACTTC
>TRBV28|NA|TRBJ2-7|TRBD1
CASSFDGTASYEQYF
TGTGCCAGCAGTTTCGACGGGACAGCCTCCTACGAGCAGTACTTC
>TRBV30|NA|TRBJ1-5|TRBD1
CAWSMDTGGASNQPQHF
TGTGCCTGGAGTATGGATACAGGGGGCGCGAGCAATCAGCCCCAGCATTTT
>TRBV6-6|NA|TRBJ1-2|TRBD1
CASRTRDRDGYTF
TGTGCCAGCAGAACCCGGGACAGGGATGGCTACACCTTC
>TRBV25-1|NA|TRBJ1-4|TRBD1
CASSGRGTGNEKLFF
TGTGCCAGCAGTGGACGGGGGACAGGGAATGAAAAACTGTTTTTT
>TRBV5-1|NA|TRBJ1-1|TRBD1
CASSLGQGERNTEAFF
TGCGCCAGCAGCTTGGGACAGGGGGAGCGGAACACTGAAGCTTTCTTT
>TRBV11-2|NA|TRBJ2-3|NA
CASSSTPARAGTDTQYF
TGTGCCAGCAGCTCTACCCCTGCCAGGGCCGGCACAGATACGCAGTATTTT
>TRBV5-1|NA|TRBJ2-7|TRBD1
CASSLGRQGGIWSYEQYF
TGCGCCAGCAGCTTGGGTCGACAGGGCGGAATTTGGTCTTACGAGCAGTACTTC
>TRBV11-2|NA|TRBJ2-7|NA
CASSLEARTGSYEQYF
TGTGCCAGCAGCTTAGAAGCACGGACGGGGTCCTACGAGCAGTACTTC
>TRBV4-3|NA|TRBJ2-7|NA
CASSQEERNYEQYF
TGCGCCAGCAGCCAAGAGGAGAGGAACTACGAGCAGTACTTC
>TRBV28|NA|TRBJ2-1|TRBD2
CASSNGREAYNEQFF
TGTGCCAGCAGTAATGGGAGGGAAGCCTACAATGAGCAGTTCTTC
>TRBV7-9|NA|TRBJ2-7|NA
CASSAGLTIHEQYF
TGTGCCAGCAGCGCTGGACTGACCATACACGAGCAGTACTTC
>TRBV5-4|NA|TRBJ1-1|TRBD1
CASSLGTDRGGTEAFF
TGTGCCAGCAGCTTGGGGACGGACAGGGGGGGCACTGAAGCTTTCTTT
>TRBV6-4|once|TRBJ1-1|TRBD1
CASRLDPGTGKGSTEAFF
TGTGCCAGCAGACTAGACCCCGGGACAGGGAAGGGCAGCACTGAAGCTTTCTTT
>TRBV27|NA|TRBJ1-6|TRBD1
CASSLPRDRYSPLHF
TGTGCCAGCTCCTTGCCCCGGGACAGGTATTCACCCCTCCACTTT
>TRBV27|NA|TRBJ2-1|NA
CASSLWGSEKNEQFF
TGTGCCAGCAGTTTATGGGGCTCGGAAAAAAATGAGCAGTTCTTC
>TRBV10-3|few|TRBJ1-2|NA
CAISGPTNRQDKDYGYTF
TGTGCCATCAGTGGACCAACTAACCGACAGGATAAGGACTATGGCTACACCTTC
>TRBV7-7|NA|TRBJ1-1|NA
CASSRMRGSGTEAFF
TGTGCTAGCAGCAGAATGCGGGGTTCGGGCACTGAAGCTTTCTTT
>TRBV7-9|once|TRBJ1-6|TRBD1
CASSHKTGGNSPLHF
TGTGCCAGCAGCCACAAGACAGGGGGCAATTCACCCCTCCACTTT
>TRBV7-9|once|TRBJ1-2|TRBD1
CASSSPGQGFLGYTF
TGTGCCAGCAGCTCCCCGGGACAGGGATTTCTTGGCTACACCTTC
>TRBV28|NA|TRBJ1-1|TRBD1
CASSLEVYRGWTEAFF
TGTGCCAGCAGTTTAGAGGTTTACAGGGGATGGACTGAAGCTTTCTTT
>TRBV4-3|NA|TRBJ2-7|TRBD2
CASSQVPGLAGYEQYF
TGCGCCAGCAGCCAAGTCCCGGGACTAGCGGGCTACGAGCAGTACTTC
>TRBV4-1|NA|TRBJ2-3|TRBD1
CASSQKRTGYADTQYF
TGCGCCAGCAGCCAAAAAAGGACAGGGTACGCAGATACGCAGTATTTT
>TRBV5-4|NA|TRBJ2-1|NA
CASSPGPGTSNNEQFF
TGTGCCAGCAGCCCAGGACCGGGAACAAGTAACAATGAGCAGTTCTTC
>TRBV10-1|NA|TRBJ2-2|TRBD2
CASSGLAGGYDTGELFF
TGCGCCAGCAGTGGACTAGCGGGAGGGTACGACACCGGGGAGCTGTTTTTT
>TRBV14|few|TRBJ1-1|TRBD1
CASSQADRGPLTEAFF
TGTGCCAGCAGCCAAGCCGACAGGGGGCCTTTAACTGAAGCTTTCTTT
>TRBV2|NA|TRBJ2-7|TRBD1
CASTEHRDRDLRSYEQYF
TGTGCCAGCACTGAACACCGGGACAGGGACCTAAGAAGCTACGAGCAGTACTTC
>TRBV14|once|TRBJ2-1|TRBD2
CASSRAGLAGEDTYNEQFF
TGTGCCAGCAGCCGCGCCGGACTAGCGGGAGAGGACACCTACAATGAGCAGTTCTTC
>TRBV28|NA|TRBJ2-3|NA
CASSRQQGLRTDTQYF
TGTGCCAGCAGTCGGCAACAGGGATTGCGCACAGATACGCAGTATTTT
>TRBV4-3|NA|TRBJ1-1|NA
CASSHGERAFF
TGCGCCAGCAGTCACGGAGAGAGGGCTTTCTTT
>TRBV4-1|NA|TRBJ1-5|NA
CASSQFQSGNQPQHF
TGCGCCAGCAGCCAATTTCAGTCGGGAAATCAGCCCCAGCATTTT
>TRBV28|NA|TRBJ2-5|TRBD2
CASSFATGLAGEPERETQYF
TGTGCCAGCAGTTTCGCCACGGGACTAGCGGGGGAGCCGGAGCGGGAGACCCAGTACTTC
>TRBV19|NA|TRBJ1-5|TRBD1
CASSTGTEDQPQHF
TGTGCCAGTAGCACCGGGACAGAGGATCAGCCCCAGCATTTT
>TRBV11-2|NA|TRBJ1-1|NA
CASRSPPFSAEAFF
TGTGCCAGCAGATCCCCTCCCTTCTCCGCTGAAGCTTTCTTT
>TRBV25-1|NA|TRBJ1-5|NA
CASSAPGGDQPQHF
TGTGCCAGCAGCGCTCCCGGAGGAGATCAGCCCCAGCATTTT
>TRBV27|once|TRBJ2-5|TRBD1
CASSLSGQALQETQYF
TGTGCCAGCAGTTTATCGGGACAGGCCTTACAAGAGACCCAGTACTTC
>TRBV28|NA|TRBJ1-3|TRBD1
CASSRRTGAQLAPGGNTIYF
TGTGCCAGCAGCCGCAGGACAGGGGCTCAACTAGCTCCGGGGGGAAACACCATATATTTT
>TRBV5-1|NA|TRBJ2-7|NA
CASRGLPYEQYF
TGCGCCAGCAGGGGACTCCCCTACGAGCAGTACTTC
>TRBV2|NA|TRBJ2-2|NA
CASREPGELFF
TGTGCCAGCAGGGAGCCCGGGGAGCTGTTTTTT